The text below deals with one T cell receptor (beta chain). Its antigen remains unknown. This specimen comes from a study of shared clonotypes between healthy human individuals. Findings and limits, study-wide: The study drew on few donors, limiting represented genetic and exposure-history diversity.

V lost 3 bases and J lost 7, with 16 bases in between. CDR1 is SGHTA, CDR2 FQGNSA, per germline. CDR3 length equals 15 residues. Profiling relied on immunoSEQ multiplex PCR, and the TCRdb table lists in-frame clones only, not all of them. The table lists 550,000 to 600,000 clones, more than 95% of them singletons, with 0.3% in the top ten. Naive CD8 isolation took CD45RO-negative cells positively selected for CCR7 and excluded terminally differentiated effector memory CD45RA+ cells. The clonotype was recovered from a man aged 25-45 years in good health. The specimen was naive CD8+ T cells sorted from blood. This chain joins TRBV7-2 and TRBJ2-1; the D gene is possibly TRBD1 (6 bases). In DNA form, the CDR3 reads TGTGCCAGCAGCTTCCCAGGGGTAGATCGGAATGAGCAGTTCTTC. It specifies CASSFPGVDRNEQFF.